This T cell receptor (beta chain) is from a study of technical replicates of blood from a handful of donors. This CDR3 is 14 amino acids long. V shed 2 bases and J shed 0 bases, with 5 bases lying between them. Germline CDR1 reads WNHNN; CDR2 reads SYGVQD (reference sequence). TCRdb's table, derived via immunoSEQ multiplex PCR, lists solely in-frame clones and lacks some. The table has about 83,000 clones, more than 90% seen once. The TCR was taken from a human donor in good health. The V gene is TRBV10-1, the J gene TRBJ1-3; D ambiguous. Sequencing was performed on T cells isolated from PBMCs. The CDR3 DNA follows: TGCGCCAGCAGTGAGAAGAGCTCTGGAAACACCATATATTTT. Its translation: CASSEKSSGNTIYF.